This T cell receptor beta chain was captured by sequencing in a study of blood T cells in healthy people across ages. Study results and limitations: Older age went with lower TCR beta diversity per million T cells, in a roughly linear way.

This clonotype was found many times. Its antigen remains unknown. PCR was performed a second time for 7 to 11 cycles using a sample-barcoded 5' primer and a J-beta primer mix. Template switching added a 12-random-nucleotide identifier to every cDNA molecule. TCRdb analysed the 5' RACE reads with MiXCR anew, one entry per CDR3 protein. The sample includes about 650,000 distinct CDR3 sequences, roughly 32% of them seen just once. Every sample yielded at least 6.5 million isolated PBMCs. Germline V gene sequence: CDR1 GTSNPN, CDR2 SVGIG (reference sequence). This CDR3 has 12 residues. The V and J ends lost 8 bases and 2 bases respectively, with 11 bases between them.

The sample consisted of blood. This rearrangement joins TRBV30 to TRBJ2-3; D remains unclear. The TCR sequence derives from an elderly woman in good health. CDR3 nucleotides: TGTGCCGGCTCTCCCCACACAGATACGCAGTATTTT. Translation gives CAGSPHTDTQYF.